The sequence of this T cell receptor beta chain was determined in a study of PD-1 blockade in mismatch repair-deficient tumors. On the study more broadly: Patients had over ten mismatch repair-deficient cancer types and were previously treated and progressing. Study results and limitations: Tumor-resident clones, often absent from pretreatment blood, expanded after pembrolizumab and then contracted.

The TCR-sequenced patients were three responders to pembrolizumab. Repertoires were generated with immunoSEQ multiplex PCR, while TCRdb's copy carries only in-frame clones and drops some. Here the sample spans about 79,000 clones, about 82% being singletons. A note on this clone: Antigen specificity is unknown.

The sequence was obtained from an adult with mismatch repair-deficient cancer. Source: peripheral blood, taken 44 weeks after starting pembrolizumab.

The DNA of the CDR3 is TGTGCCAGCACCTTATCGGGTAATTCACCCCTCCACTTT. Translation: CASTLSGNSPLHF. V usage is TRBV28 and J usage is TRBJ1-6; D is unclear. The CDR3 consists of 13 residues. Looked up from germline, CDR1 is MDHEN and CDR2 is SYDVKM. The V end lost 7 bases, the J end lost 6 bases, and 10 bases lay between the germline ends.